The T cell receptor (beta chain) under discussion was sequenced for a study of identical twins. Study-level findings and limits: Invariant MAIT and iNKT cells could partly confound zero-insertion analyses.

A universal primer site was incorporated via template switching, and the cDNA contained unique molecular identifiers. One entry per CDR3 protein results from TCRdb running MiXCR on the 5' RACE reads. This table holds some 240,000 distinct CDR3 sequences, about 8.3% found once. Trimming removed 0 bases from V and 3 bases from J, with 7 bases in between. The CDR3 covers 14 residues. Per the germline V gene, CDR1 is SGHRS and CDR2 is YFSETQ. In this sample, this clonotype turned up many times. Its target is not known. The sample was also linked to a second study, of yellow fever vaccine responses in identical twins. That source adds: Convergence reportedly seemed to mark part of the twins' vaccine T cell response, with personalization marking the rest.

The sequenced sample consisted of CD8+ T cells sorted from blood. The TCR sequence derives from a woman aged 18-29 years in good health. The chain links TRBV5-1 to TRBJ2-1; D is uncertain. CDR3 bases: TGCGCCAGCAGCTTGGCCGGAGACTACAATGAGCAGTTCTTC. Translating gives CASSLAGDYNEQFF.